This TCR beta chain was observed in a study of blood T cells in healthy people across ages. Study outcomes and limitations: Donor CMV status, an unknown factor, possibly confounded changes in expanded clonotypes. TCR beta diversity correlated strongly with naive T cell percentage. A roughly linear fall in TCR beta diversity per million T cells was seen with increasing age.

A remark on this clonotype: Its antigen remains unknown.

Trimming removed 6 bases from V and 4 bases from J, with 9 bases in between. CDR1 is DFQATT, CDR2 SNEGSKA, per germline (reference sequence). The CDR3 has 11 residues. The use of a sample-barcoded 5' primer and a J-beta primer mix characterized a second PCR of roughly 6 to 11 cycles. TCRdb re-derived calls from the 5' RACE reads in MiXCR, one entry per CDR3 protein. This sample has about 830,000 distinct CDR3 sequences; 62% occur once, and the top ten carry roughly 25%. It was 8 to 10 milliliters of peripheral blood that were drawn from each donor. Source material: blood. This chain connects TRBV20-1 to TRBJ2-5; D perhaps matches TRBD2 (5 bases). This clonotype was obtained from a man aged 30-40 years in good health. CDR3 in DNA: TGCAGTGCCGGGGATCCAGAGACCCAGTACTTC. It yields the protein CSAGDPETQYF.